Listed below are T cell receptor beta chains from one sample, sequenced in a study of neurological immune-mediated disorders. A single record per CDR3 protein comes from TCRdb applying MiXCR to the 5' RACE reads. There are about 66,000 distinct CDR3 sequences in the sample; about 4% occur only once, and 1% to 1.5% lies in the top ten. Specimen: PBMCs. The receptors originated from a man aged 30-40 years with multiple sclerosis. Both conserved end residues are part of each CDR3. The D gene is left open where the match is weak. A clone size is listed for some rows: how often the clone was seen (once, few, many), or a class if it is expanded.

clone size,J gene,D gene,V gene,CDR3 protein,CDR3 DNA
many,TRBJ2-3,TRBD1,TRBV20-1,CSAIQWVRTGVGDTQYF,TGCAGTGCCATCCAATGGGTCCGGACAGGGGTTGGAGATACGCAGTATTTT
many,TRBJ2-6,TRBD2,TRBV6-5,CASRGEGPGANVLTF,TGTGCCAGTCGGGGGGAGGGCCCTGGGGCCAACGTCCTGACTTTC
many,TRBJ2-5,.,TRBV3-1,CASSLGVLETQYF,TGTGCCAGCAGCCTCGGGGTACTAGAGACCCAGTACTTC
many,TRBJ2-7,.,TRBV5-1,CASSFQDSLTYEQYF,TGCGCCAGCAGCTTCCAGGACAGCCTTACCTACGAGCAGTACTTC
many,TRBJ1-1,.,TRBV9,CASSPRGRLNTEAFF,TGTGCCAGCAGCCCCCGGGGACGTCTGAACACTGAAGCTTTCTTT
many,TRBJ1-1,.,TRBV7-9,CASSLQGFYTEAFF,TGTGCCAGCAGCTTACAGGGGTTTTACACTGAAGCTTTCTTT
many,TRBJ2-5,TRBD2,TRBV20-1,CSAPNSGGGLEETQYF,TGCAGTGCTCCCAATAGCGGGGGGGGATTAGAGGAGACCCAGTACTTC
many,TRBJ2-3,.,TRBV2,CASRRGRGYADTQYF,TGTGCCAGCAGGCGAGGTCGGGGGTATGCGGATACGCAGTATTTT
many,TRBJ2-7,TRBD2,TRBV5-1,CASSLERGGPEQYF,TGCGCCAGCAGCTTGGAACGGGGGGGCCCCGAGCAGTACTTC
many,TRBJ1-2,.,TRBV12-3/TRBV12-4,CASSLKTEYYGYTF,TGTGCCAGCAGTCTAAAGACCGAATACTATGGCTACACCTTC
.,TRBJ2-5,TRBD1,TRBV4-1,CASSQGDRGIVETQYF,TGCGCCAGCAGCCAAGGGGACAGGGGGATCGTGGAGACCCAGTACTTC
many,TRBJ2-7,TRBD1,TRBV5-1,CASSLDTWTGGYEQYF,TGCGCCAGCAGCCTGGATACATGGACAGGAGGCTACGAGCAGTACTTC
many,TRBJ2-7,.,TRBV27,CASSDWSSYEQYF,TGTGCCAGCAGCGATTGGAGCTCCTACGAGCAGTACTTC
many,TRBJ2-7,.,TRBV29-1,CSVGGGAPLEQYF,TGCAGCGTCGGTGGGGGGGCGCCTCTCGAGCAGTACTTC
few,TRBJ2-2,.,TRBV10-1,CASSEWGPTGELFF,TGCGCCAGCAGTGAGTGGGGGCCCACCGGGGAGCTGTTTTTT
many,TRBJ1-2,TRBD1,TRBV5-1,CASSPGTGVDYGYTF,TGCGCCAGCAGCCCCGGGACAGGGGTGGACTATGGCTACACCTTC
many,TRBJ2-5,.,TRBV7-8,CASSPRGGPRETQYF,TGTGCCAGCAGCCCAAGGGGCGGCCCGAGGGAGACCCAGTACTTC
many,TRBJ2-3,TRBD2,TRBV20-1,CSARDGGLAGGTDTQYF,TGCAGTGCTAGAGATGGGGGACTAGCGGGGGGCACAGATACGCAGTATTTT
many,TRBJ2-7,.,TRBV20-1,CSARPRVEAYEQYF,TGCAGTGCTAGGCCCCGGGTTGAGGCCTACGAGCAGTACTTC
many,TRBJ2-3,.,TRBV6-7,CASSPTDTQYF,TGTGCCAGCAGCCCCACAGATACGCAGTATTTT
many,TRBJ1-4,.,TRBV6-5,CASSYGGSNEKLFF,TGTGCCAGCAGTTATGGGGGCTCTAATGAAAAACTGTTTTTT
many,TRBJ2-5,.,TRBV5-1,CASSLIRVTGFGETQYF,TGCGCCAGCAGCTTGATTCGTGTCACGGGTTTTGGAGAGACCCAGTACTTC
.,TRBJ2-4,.,TRBV6-2/TRBV6-3,CASSYEVTKKIEYF,TGTGCCAGCAGTTACGAGGTCACCAAAAAAATTGAGTACTTC
many,TRBJ2-7,TRBD2,TRBV5-1,CASSATSGGGEQYF,TGCGCCAGCAGCGCCACTAGCGGTGGGGGCGAGCAGTACTTC
many,TRBJ2-3,TRBD2,TRBV20-1,CSAPTSGDTKGAQYF,TGCAGTGCCCCGACTAGCGGGGACACCAAGGGAGCGCAGTATTTT
many,TRBJ1-5,.,TRBV15,CATSRGNQPQNF,TGTGCCACCAGCAGGGGCAATCAGCCCCAGAATTTT
many,TRBJ1-2,TRBD1,TRBV7-9,CASSPTLPETGMSYGYTF,TGTGCCAGCAGCCCTACTCTACCCGAGACAGGGATGAGCTATGGCTACACCTTC
few,TRBJ2-2,.,TRBV3-1,CASSHRGNTGELFF,TGTGCCAGCAGCCACAGGGGCAACACCGGGGAGCTGTTTTTT